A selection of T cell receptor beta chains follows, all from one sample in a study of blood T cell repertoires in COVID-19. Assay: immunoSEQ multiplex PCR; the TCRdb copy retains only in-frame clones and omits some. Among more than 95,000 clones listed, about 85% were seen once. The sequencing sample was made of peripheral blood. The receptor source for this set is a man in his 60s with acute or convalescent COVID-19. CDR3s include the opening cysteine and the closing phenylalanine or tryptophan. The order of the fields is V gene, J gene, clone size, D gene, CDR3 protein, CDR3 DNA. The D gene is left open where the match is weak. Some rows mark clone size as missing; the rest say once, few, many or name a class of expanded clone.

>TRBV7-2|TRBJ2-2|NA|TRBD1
CASRLRDRGLTGELFF
TGTGCCAGCAGACTCCGGGACAGGGGGCTCACCGGGGAGCTGTTTTTT
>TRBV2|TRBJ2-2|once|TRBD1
CASSAYRGNTGELFF
TGTGCCAGCAGCGCCTACAGGGGGAACACCGGGGAGCTGTTTTTT
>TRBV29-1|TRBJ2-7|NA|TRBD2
CSVELAETQNWNEQYF
TGCAGCGTTGAACTAGCGGAGACACAAAACTGGAACGAGCAGTACTTC
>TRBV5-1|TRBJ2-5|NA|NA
CASSLQGQETQYF
TGCGCCAGCAGCTTGCAGGGACAAGAGACCCAGTACTTC
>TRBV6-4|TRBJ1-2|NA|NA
CASSDSRGYTF
TGTGCCAGCAGTGACTCGAGGGGCTACACCTTC
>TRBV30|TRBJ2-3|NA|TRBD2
CAWSLTSGRGDTQYF
TGTGCCTGGAGTTTAACTAGCGGGAGAGGGGATACGCAGTATTTT
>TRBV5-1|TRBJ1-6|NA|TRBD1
CASSPGQGFNSPLHF
TGCGCCAGCAGCCCGGGACAGGGGTTTAATTCACCCCTCCACTTT
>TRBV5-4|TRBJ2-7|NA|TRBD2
CASSLEEVAGDLWGGQYF
TGTGCCAGCAGCCTCGAGGAAGTAGCGGGAGATCTCTGGGGTGGGCAGTACTTC
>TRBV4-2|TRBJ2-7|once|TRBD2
CASSQGGSGRAYEQYF
TGTGCCAGCAGCCAAGGGGGTAGCGGGAGGGCCTACGAGCAGTACTTC
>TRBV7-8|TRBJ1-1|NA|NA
CASSLVLRNTEAFF
TGTGCCAGCAGCTTAGTATTGAGGAACACTGAAGCTTTCTTT
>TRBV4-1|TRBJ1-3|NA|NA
CASSQDQYRGNTIYF
TGCGCCAGCAGCCAAGATCAGTACAGGGGAAACACCATATATTTT
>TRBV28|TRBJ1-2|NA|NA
CASISPQGYGYTF
TGTGCCAGCATCTCCCCCCAGGGCTATGGCTACACCTTC
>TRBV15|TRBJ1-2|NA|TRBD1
CATSRGSRDRGQGYTF
TGTGCCACCAGCAGAGGTAGCCGGGACAGGGGGCAGGGCTACACCTTC
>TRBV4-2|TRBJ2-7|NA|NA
CASSQDRETWTYEQYF
TGTGCCAGCAGCCAAGATAGAGAGACTTGGACCTACGAGCAGTACTTC
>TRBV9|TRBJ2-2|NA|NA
CASSVEFDTGELFF
TGTGCCAGCAGCGTAGAATTCGACACCGGGGAGCTGTTTTTT
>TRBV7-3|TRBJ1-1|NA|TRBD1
CASSLTSTGLNTEAFF
TGTGCCAGCAGCTTAACTTCGACAGGGTTGAACACTGAAGCTTTCTTT
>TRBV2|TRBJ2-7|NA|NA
CASTAGSYEQYF
TGTGCCAGCACCGCAGGGTCCTACGAGCAGTACTTC
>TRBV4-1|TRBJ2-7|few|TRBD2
CASSQELAGVEQYF
TGCGCCAGCAGCCAAGAACTAGCGGGAGTCGAGCAGTACTTC
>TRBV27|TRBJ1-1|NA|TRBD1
CASSSIRGTGQAFF
TGTGCCAGCAGTTCCATACGAGGGACAGGACAAGCTTTCTTT
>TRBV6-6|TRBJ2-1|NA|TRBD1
CASSPWGTGSYNEQFF
TGTGCCAGCAGCCCTTGGGGGACAGGTTCCTACAATGAGCAGTTCTTC
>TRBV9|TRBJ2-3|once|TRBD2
CASSVSGSGDTQYF
TGTGCCAGCAGCGTAAGCGGGAGTGGGGATACGCAGTATTTT
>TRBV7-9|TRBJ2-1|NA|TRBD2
CASSLIAGQYNEQFF
TGTGCCAGCAGCTTAATAGCGGGACAATACAATGAGCAGTTCTTC
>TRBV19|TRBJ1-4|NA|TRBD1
CASGPRTGNNEKLFF
TGTGCCAGTGGCCCCCGGACAGGGAATAATGAAAAACTGTTTTTT